This T cell receptor beta chain emerged from a study of blood T cell repertoires in COVID-19. Study-wide background: Samples of COVID-19 (acute and convalescent) were obtained from the United States, Italy and Spain. Sources were T cells, B-cell-depleted T cells, or PBMCs; the material itself was cDNA or gDNA.

The Seattle site enrolled patients during active infection and followed them longitudinally. V lost 2 bases and J 1 base, leaving 3 bases between the germline ends. CDR3 length: 12 amino acids. Libraries were prepared by immunoSEQ multiplex PCR; TCRdb keeps only in-frame clonotypes and omits some of them. The sample has approximately 300,000 clones, 70% to 90% seen once. Sequencing was carried out using peripheral blood. The rearrangement joins TRBV12-3 or TRBV12-4 to TRBJ2-7; D not resolved. The sequence was obtained from a woman aged 45-59 years with COVID-19, enrolled during active disease. In DNA form, the CDR3 reads TGTGCCAGCAGTTTACATTCCTACGAGCAGTACTTC. Its translation is CASSLHSYEQYF.